What follows is one TCR beta chain and its context. Antigen: not known. This CDR3 comprises 14 residues. CDR1 is SNHLY, CDR2 FYNNEI, per germline. V lost 7 bases and J 5 bases, leaving 12 bases between the germline ends. The data derive from a study of memory CD4+ T cells and cytomegalovirus serostatus. How the authors handled the data: After removing out-of-frame reads, approximately 2.2 million distinct TCRbeta sequences remained. TCRdb's table, derived via immunoSEQ multiplex PCR, lists solely in-frame clones and lacks some. V and J calls and clone size come straight from that table; D and trimming were deduced from the DNA. This table has roughly 67,000 clones, about 78% appearing once. The study, taken as a whole, reports: CMV serostatus prediction reached median AUC around 0.95, or 0.9 with US-trained model. CD4+ memory repertoires contained about 40% of the 164 reported CMV TCRbeta sequences.

The sort gate was single viable CD3+CD4+CD8-CD45RO+ cells for memory CD4+ T cells. Sequenced sample: memory CD4+ T cells from blood. The chain links TRBV2 to TRBJ1-6; D gene ambiguous. The sequence came from an adult in good health and CMV-seropositive. The CDR3 region has the DNA TGTGCCAGCACTTTTGGGATCGATAATTCACCCCTCCACTTT. Protein product: CASTFGIDNSPLHF.